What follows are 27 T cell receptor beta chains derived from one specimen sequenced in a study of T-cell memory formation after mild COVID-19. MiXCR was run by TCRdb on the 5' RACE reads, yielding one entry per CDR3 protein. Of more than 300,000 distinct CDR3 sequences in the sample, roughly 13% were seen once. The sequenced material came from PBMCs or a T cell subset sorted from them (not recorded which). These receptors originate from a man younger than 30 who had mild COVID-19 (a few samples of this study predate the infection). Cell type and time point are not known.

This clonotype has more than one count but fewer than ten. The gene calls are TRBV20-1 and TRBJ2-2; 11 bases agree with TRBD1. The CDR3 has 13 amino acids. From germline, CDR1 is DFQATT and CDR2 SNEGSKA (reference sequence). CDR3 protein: CNPGQGDTGELFF. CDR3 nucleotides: TGCAATCCGGGACAGGGGGACACCGGGGAGCTGTTTTTT.

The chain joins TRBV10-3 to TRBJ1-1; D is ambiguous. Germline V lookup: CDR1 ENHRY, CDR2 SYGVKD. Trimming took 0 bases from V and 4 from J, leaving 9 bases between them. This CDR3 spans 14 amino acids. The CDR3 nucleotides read TGTGCCATCAGTGAGTCGAAGAGCCTCACTGAAGCTTTCTTT. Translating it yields CAISESKSLTEAFF.

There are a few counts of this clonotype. The CDR3 sequence is CSAQGQSSYEQYF. The CDR3 nucleotides read TGCAGTGCCCAGGGACAGAGCTCCTACGAGCAGTACTTC. V and J are TRBV20-1 and TRBJ2-7; 7 bases are shared with TRBD1. The germline gives CDR1 DFQATT, CDR2 SNEGSKA (reference sequence). Unmatched junction bases numbered 5, after V lost 6 bases and J lost 0 bases. This CDR3 has 13 residues.

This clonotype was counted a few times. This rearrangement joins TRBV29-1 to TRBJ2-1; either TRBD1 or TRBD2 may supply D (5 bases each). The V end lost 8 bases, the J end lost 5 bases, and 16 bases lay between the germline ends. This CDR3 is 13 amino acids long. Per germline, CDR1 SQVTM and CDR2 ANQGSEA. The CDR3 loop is CSSGAHSHNEQFF. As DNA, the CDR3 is TGCAGCTCCGGGGCACACAGCCACAATGAGCAGTTCTTC.

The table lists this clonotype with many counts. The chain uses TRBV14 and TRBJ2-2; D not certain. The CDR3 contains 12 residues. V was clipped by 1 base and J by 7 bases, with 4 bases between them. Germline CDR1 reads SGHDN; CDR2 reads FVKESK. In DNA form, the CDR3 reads TGTGCCAGCAGCCAAGTAATCGGGGAGCTGTTTTTT. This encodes CASSQVIGELFF.

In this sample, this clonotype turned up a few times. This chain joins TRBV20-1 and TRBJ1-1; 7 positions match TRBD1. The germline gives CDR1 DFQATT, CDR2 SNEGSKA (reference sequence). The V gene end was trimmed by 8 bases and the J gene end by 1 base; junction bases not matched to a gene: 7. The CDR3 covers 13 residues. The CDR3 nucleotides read TGCAGTCCAGGGGGGACACCGAACACTGAAGCTTTCTTT. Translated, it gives CSPGGTPNTEAFF.

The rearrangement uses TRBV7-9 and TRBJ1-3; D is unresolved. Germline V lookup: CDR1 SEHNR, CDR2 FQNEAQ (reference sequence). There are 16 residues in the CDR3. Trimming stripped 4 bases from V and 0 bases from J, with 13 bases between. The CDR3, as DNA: TGTGCCAGCAGCTCCTTAAGGACGGTCTCTGGAAACACCATATATTTT. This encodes CASSSLRTVSGNTIYF.

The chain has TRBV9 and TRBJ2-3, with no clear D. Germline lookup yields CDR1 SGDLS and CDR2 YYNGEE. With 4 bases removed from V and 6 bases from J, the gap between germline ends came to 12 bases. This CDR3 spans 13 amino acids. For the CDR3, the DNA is TGTGCCAGCAGCCCCGGGTTCGAGGATACGCAGTATTTT. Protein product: CASSPGFEDTQYF.

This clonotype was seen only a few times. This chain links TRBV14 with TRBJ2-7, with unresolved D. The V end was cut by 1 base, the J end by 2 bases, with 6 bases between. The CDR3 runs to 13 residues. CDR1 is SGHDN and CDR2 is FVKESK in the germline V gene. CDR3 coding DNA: TGTGCCAGCAGCCAAGTTGCGGCCTACGAGCAGTACTTC. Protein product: CASSQVAAYEQYF. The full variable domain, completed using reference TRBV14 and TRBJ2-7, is EAGVTQFPSHSVIEKGQTVTLRCDPISGHDNLYWYRRVMGKEIKFLLHFVKESKQDESGMPNNRFLAERTGGTYSTLKVQPAELEDSGVYFCASSQVAAYEQYFGPGTRLTVT.

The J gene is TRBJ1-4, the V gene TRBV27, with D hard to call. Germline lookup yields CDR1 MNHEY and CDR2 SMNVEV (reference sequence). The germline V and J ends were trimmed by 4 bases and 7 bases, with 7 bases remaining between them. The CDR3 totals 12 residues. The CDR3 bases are TGTGCCAGCAGTTACTTTGGTGAAAAACTGTTTTTT. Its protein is CASSYFGEKLFF. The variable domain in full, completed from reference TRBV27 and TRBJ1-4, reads EAQVTQNPRYLITVTGKKLTVTCSQNMNHEYMSWYRQDPGLGLRQIYYSMNVEVTDKGDVPEGYKVSRKEKRNFPLILESPSPNQTSLYFCASSYFGEKLFFGSGTQLSVL.

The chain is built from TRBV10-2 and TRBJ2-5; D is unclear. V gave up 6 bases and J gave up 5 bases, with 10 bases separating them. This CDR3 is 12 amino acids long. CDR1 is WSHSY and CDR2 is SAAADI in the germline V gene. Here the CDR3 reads CASSPNGETQYF. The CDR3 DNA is TGCGCCAGCAGCCCAAATGGGGAGACCCAGTACTTC.

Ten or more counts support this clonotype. The CDR3 loop reads CASSLRGRESEQFF. Here the CDR3 DNA reads TGTGCCAGCAGCTTGAGGGGCAGGGAGAGTGAGCAGTTCTTC. This chain uses TRBV7-2 with TRBJ2-1; D possibly matches TRBD1 or TRBD2 (5 bases each). This CDR3 spans 14 amino acids. Deletions cut 3 bases from V and 9 bases from J, with 15 bases between. CDR1 and CDR2 from the germline V gene are SGHTA and FQGNSA.

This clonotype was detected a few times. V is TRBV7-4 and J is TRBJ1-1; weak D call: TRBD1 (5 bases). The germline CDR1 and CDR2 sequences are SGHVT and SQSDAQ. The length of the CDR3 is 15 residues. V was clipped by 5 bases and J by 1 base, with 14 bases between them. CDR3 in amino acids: CASSRWGKQNTEAFF. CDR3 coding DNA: TGTGCCAGCAGCCGATGGGGCAAGCAGAACACTGAAGCTTTCTTT.

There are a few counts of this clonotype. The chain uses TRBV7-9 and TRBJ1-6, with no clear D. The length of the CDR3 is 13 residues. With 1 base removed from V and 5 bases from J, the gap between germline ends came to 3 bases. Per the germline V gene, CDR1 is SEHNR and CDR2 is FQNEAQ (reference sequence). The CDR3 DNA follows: TGTGCCAGCAGCTTAGACAATAATTCACCCCTCCACTTT. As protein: CASSLDNNSPLHF.

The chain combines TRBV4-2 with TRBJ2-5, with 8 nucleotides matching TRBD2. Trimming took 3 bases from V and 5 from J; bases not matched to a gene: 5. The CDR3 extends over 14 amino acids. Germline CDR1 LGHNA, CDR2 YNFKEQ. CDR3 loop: CASSHEAGAETQYF. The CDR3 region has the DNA TGTGCCAGCAGCCATGAAGCGGGGGCGGAGACCCAGTACTTC.

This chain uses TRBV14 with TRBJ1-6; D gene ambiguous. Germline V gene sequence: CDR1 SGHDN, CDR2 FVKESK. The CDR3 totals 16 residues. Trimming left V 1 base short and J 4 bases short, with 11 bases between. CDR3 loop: CASSQVRADYNSPLHF. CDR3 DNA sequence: TGTGCCAGCAGCCAAGTCCGGGCCGATTATAATTCACCCCTCCACTTT.

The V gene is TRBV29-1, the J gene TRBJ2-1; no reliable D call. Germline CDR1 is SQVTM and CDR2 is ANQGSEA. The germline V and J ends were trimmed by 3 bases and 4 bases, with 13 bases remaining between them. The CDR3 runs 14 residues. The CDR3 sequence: CSVEVGPSYNEQFF. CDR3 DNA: TGCAGCGTTGAGGTAGGCCCCAGTTACAATGAGCAGTTCTTC.

The CDR3 DNA follows: TGTGCCAGCAGCTTAGAAGCTACAGGACCCGGGGAGCTGTTTTTT. Its translation is CASSLEATGPGELFF. The V and J genes are TRBV7-3 and TRBJ2-2; tentatively, D is TRBD1 (5 bases). V shed 2 bases and J shed 6 bases, with 13 bases lying between them. Per germline, CDR1 SGHTA and CDR2 FQGTGA. This CDR3 region has 15 residues.

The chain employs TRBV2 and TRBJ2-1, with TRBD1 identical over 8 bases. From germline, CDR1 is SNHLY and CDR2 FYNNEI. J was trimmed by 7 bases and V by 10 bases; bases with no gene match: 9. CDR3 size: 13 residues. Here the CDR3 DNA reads TGTGCCACCCCGGGACAGGCGGCGAATGAGCAGTTCTTC. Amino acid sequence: CATPGQAANEQFF.

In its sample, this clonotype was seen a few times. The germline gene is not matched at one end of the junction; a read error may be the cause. CDR3 residues: CASSTQTGGTPDF. The DNA for the CDR3 is TGTGCCAGCAGCACCCAAACCGGGGGAACCCCGGACTTC. The rearrangement links TRBV7-2 to TRBJ1-2; D might be TRBD1 (5 bases). Germline lookup yields CDR1 SGHTA and CDR2 FQGNSA. The CDR3 extends over 13 amino acids. Supplemented by reference TRBV7-2 and TRBJ1-2, the full variable domain reads GAGVSQSPSNKVTEKGKDVELRCDPISGHTALYWYRQSLGQGLEFLIYFQGNSAPDKSGLPSDRFSAERTGGSVSTLTIQRTQQEDSAVYLCASSTQTGGTPDFGSGTRLTVV.

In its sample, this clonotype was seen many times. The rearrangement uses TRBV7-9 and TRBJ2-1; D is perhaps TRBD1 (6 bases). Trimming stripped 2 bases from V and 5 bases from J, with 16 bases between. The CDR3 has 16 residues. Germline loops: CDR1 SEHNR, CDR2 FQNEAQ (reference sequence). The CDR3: CASSLTGYRAHNEQFF. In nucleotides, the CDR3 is TGTGCCAGCAGCTTAACCGGTTACAGGGCCCACAATGAGCAGTTCTTC.

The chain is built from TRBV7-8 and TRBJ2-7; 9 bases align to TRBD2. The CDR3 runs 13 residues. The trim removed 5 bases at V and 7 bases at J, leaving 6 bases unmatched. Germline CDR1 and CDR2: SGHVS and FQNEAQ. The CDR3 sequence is CASSTGLALEQYF. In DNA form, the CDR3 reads TGTGCCAGCAGCACGGGACTAGCCCTGGAGCAGTACTTC.

CDR3 sequence reads: CASSFAGTLGTEAFF. The CDR3 bases are TGTGCCAGCAGCTTCGCCGGGACCTTAGGCACTGAAGCTTTCTTT. V is TRBV7-9 and J is TRBJ1-1, with a weak D call TRBD1 (5 bases). Germline V CDR1 and CDR2: SEHNR, FQNEAQ (reference sequence). This CDR3 has 15 amino acids. The V end was cut by 3 bases, the J end by 4 bases, with 15 bases between.

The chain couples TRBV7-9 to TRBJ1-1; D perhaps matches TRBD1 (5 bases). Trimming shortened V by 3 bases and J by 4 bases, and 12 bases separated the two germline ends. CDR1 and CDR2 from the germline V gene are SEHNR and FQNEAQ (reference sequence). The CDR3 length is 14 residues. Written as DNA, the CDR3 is TGTGCCAGCAGCTTTACCCGGGGGAGCACTGAAGCTTTCTTT. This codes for CASSFTRGSTEAFF.

In nucleotides, the CDR3 is TGTGCCAGCGGAACAGGGATGACAGATACGCAGTATTTT. Amino acid sequence: CASGTGMTDTQYF. The J gene is TRBJ2-3, the V gene TRBV27, with D tentatively TRBD1 (6 bases). Trimming pared 8 bases from V and 3 bases from J, leaving 12 bases between. CDR1 and CDR2 (germline): MNHEY, SMNVEV (reference sequence). This CDR3 region has 13 residues.

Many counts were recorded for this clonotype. This CDR3 is CASSYSRNTEAFF. CDR3 bases: TGTGCCAGCAGTTACTCGCGGAACACTGAAGCTTTCTTT. V and J are TRBV6-6 and TRBJ1-1; D gene uncertain. The CDR3 runs to 13 residues. V was trimmed by 0 bases and J by 1 base, leaving 3 bases between them. The V gene's germline CDR1 is MNHNY and CDR2 SVGAGI (reference sequence).

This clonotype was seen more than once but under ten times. The CDR3 region is CASSPTTGDVSYEQYV. Here the CDR3 DNA reads TGTGCCAGCAGCCCCACGACAGGGGACGTTTCCTACGAGCAGTACGTC. The genes are TRBV11-1 and TRBJ2-7; 8 bases are a match to TRBD1. The germline CDR1 and CDR2 sequences are SGHAT and FQDESV (reference sequence). The CDR3 is 16 amino acids. Losses at the gene ends were 5 bases for V and 1 base for J; bases not matched to a gene: 10.